This TCR beta chain emerged from a study of blood T cell repertoires in COVID-19. Study-level information: Sites across the United States, Italy and Spain contributed samples from acute and convalescent COVID-19. T cells, B-cell-depleted T cells, or PBMCs provided the cDNA or gDNA that served as material.

How the authors handled the data: Estimation of nucleated cell counts relied on the amplification of reference gene primers. This table comes from immunoSEQ multiplex PCR, and its TCRdb copy is limited to in-frame clones, with some not included. The D gene and trimming were derived from the DNA, and the V and J assignments and clone size from that table. The data contain 80,000 to 100,000 clones, under 85% of them singletons. Trimming took off 3 bases at V and 6 bases at J, with 12 bases between the two ends. Germline-derived CDR1 and CDR2 are DFQATT and SNEGSKA (reference sequence). The CDR3 sequence is 12 residues long.

The receptor comes from a man between 65 and 85 years old with acute or convalescent COVID-19. The sequencing input was peripheral blood. The chain links TRBV20-1 to TRBJ2-7; a possible D gene is TRBD2 (6 bases). In DNA form, the CDR3 reads TGCAGTGCTAGTCGCGGAGGGAGCGAGCAGTACTTC. The encoded protein is CSASRGGSEQYF.